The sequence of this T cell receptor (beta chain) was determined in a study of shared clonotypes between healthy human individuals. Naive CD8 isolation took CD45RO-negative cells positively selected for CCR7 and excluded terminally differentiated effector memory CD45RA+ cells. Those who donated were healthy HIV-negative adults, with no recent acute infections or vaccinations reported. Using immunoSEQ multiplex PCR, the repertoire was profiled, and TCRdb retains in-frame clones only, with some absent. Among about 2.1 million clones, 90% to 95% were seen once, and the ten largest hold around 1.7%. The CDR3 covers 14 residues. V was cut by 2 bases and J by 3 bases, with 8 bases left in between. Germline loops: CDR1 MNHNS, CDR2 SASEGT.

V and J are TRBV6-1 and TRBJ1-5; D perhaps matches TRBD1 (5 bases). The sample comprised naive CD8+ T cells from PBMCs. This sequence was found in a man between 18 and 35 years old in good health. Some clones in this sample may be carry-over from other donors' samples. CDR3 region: CASSERGYNQPQHF. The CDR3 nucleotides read TGTGCCAGCAGTGAACGGGGGTACAATCAGCCCCAGCATTTT.